Given below is one TCR beta chain in context. Its antigen is not identified. The sample is drawn from a study of identical twins. Findings and limits, study-wide: Fewer insertions were carried by abundant cord blood beta clonotypes, but none was seen in memory repertoires. The models gave estimates that fell short of the out-of-frame TCR alpha sharing seen in monozygotic twins.

The CDR3 is made up of 16 amino acids. The V end lost 0 bases, the J end lost 3 bases, and 13 bases lay between the germline ends. Germline V gives CDR1 SGHRS, CDR2 YFSETQ. Unique molecular identifiers were present on the cDNA, which also gained a universal primer site by template switching. One entry per CDR3 protein, called by TCRdb with MiXCR from the 5' RACE reads. The sample holds 400,000 to 500,000 distinct CDR3 sequences, roughly an eighth seen once. The sample was also reused in another study, on yellow fever vaccine responses in identical twins. Per that paper: On the reported evidence, twins' vaccine T cell responses seemed partly convergent and partly personalized.

The TCR originated in a woman younger than 30 in good health. Material for sequencing was CD4+ T cells sorted from blood. The chain is built from TRBV5-1 and TRBJ2-1, with D possibly matching TRBD1 (6 bases). The CDR3 DNA follows: TGCGCCAGCAGCTTGGTGGGGGACATAATCTACAATGAGCAGTTCTTC. The encoded protein is CASSLVGDIIYNEQFF.